This TCR beta chain was profiled in a study of OX40 agonist ivuxolimab in advanced cancers. Study overall: Age averaged approximately 60 years (range about 23 to 80), and more than 80% were male.

Assay used: immunoSEQ multiplex PCR; TCRdb lists only in-frame clones, some missing. The table records about 69,000 clones, just over 90% of them present only once. As for this clone: Its antigen is unknown.

Study-wide findings and caveats: Circulating CD4+ and CD8+ T cells showed clonal expansion by week 6 at 0.1 to 3.0 mg/kg.

Germline V gene data show CDR1 as MNHEY and CDR2 as SMNVEV (reference sequence). The CDR3 sequence is 16 residues long. The ends lost 5 bases at V and 4 bases at J; junction bases unmatched: 5. The TCR sequence derives from an adult with an advanced solid tumor such as melanoma, head and neck, liver or kidney cancer. The sequencing used CD4+ or CD8+ T cells sorted from blood, collected in a trial of the OX40 agonist ivuxolimab. The chain employs TRBV27 and TRBJ2-2; TRBD2 matches 12 bases. The CDR3 DNA reads TGTGCCAGCAGTATTCTAGCGGGAGGGGCCACCGGGGAGCTGTTTTTT. Its protein product is CASSILAGGATGELFF.